The rows below give T cell receptor beta chains drawn from one sample of a study of T cell responses to AZD1222 COVID-19 vaccine. The repertoire was sequenced with immunoSEQ multiplex PCR; TCRdb's copy has only in-frame clones and lacks some. The sample contains about 84,000 clones, approximately 85% of which appear only once. The source was peripheral blood, collected 28 days after the second AZD1222 dose. The source of these receptors is an adult who received the AZD1222 COVID-19 vaccine. Each CDR3 is given without its conserved first and last residue. The order of the fields is CDR3 protein, D gene, V gene, J gene. The D gene is left open where the match is weak.

CDR3aa: ASSREGGSGYT
d_gene: -
v_gene: TRBV6-5
j_gene: TRBJ1-2

CDR3aa: ASSPPFASSYNEQF
d_gene: -
v_gene: TRBV28
j_gene: TRBJ2-1

CDR3aa: ASSLRGGHGTGELF
d_gene: -
v_gene: TRBV7-9
j_gene: TRBJ2-2

CDR3aa: ASSPGTPGNTIY
d_gene: -
v_gene: TRBV5-1
j_gene: TRBJ1-3

CDR3aa: ASNEERLNEKLF
d_gene: -
v_gene: TRBV6-5
j_gene: TRBJ1-4

CDR3aa: ASSPQPDRAYGYT
d_gene: TRBD1
v_gene: TRBV14
j_gene: TRBJ1-2

CDR3aa: ASSSGQRSNYGYT
d_gene: -
v_gene: TRBV5-8
j_gene: TRBJ1-2

CDR3aa: ASRVGGASSYNEQF
d_gene: -
v_gene: TRBV27
j_gene: TRBJ2-1

CDR3aa: ASSSAGGGLNTQY
d_gene: TRBD2
v_gene: TRBV28
j_gene: TRBJ2-3

CDR3aa: ASRTTGDTYEQY
d_gene: TRBD1
v_gene: TRBV28
j_gene: TRBJ2-7

CDR3aa: ASSYSRRERTGELF
d_gene: TRBD2
v_gene: TRBV6-2/TRBV6-3
j_gene: TRBJ2-2

CDR3aa: ASSYGGVGEQY
d_gene: -
v_gene: TRBV7-8
j_gene: TRBJ2-7

CDR3aa: ASLQGVYLNTGELF
d_gene: TRBD1
v_gene: TRBV2
j_gene: TRBJ2-2

CDR3aa: ASSLRTQETQY
d_gene: -
v_gene: TRBV5-1
j_gene: TRBJ2-5

CDR3aa: AALQGRGDGYT
d_gene: -
v_gene: TRBV6-5
j_gene: TRBJ1-2

CDR3aa: ASSLNRAGETQY
d_gene: -
v_gene: TRBV7-9
j_gene: TRBJ2-5

CDR3aa: ASSPHISGANVLT
d_gene: -
v_gene: TRBV7-2
j_gene: TRBJ2-6

CDR3aa: ASSIEFRGKLF
d_gene: TRBD1
v_gene: TRBV19
j_gene: TRBJ1-4

CDR3aa: ASLRQPRQPQH
d_gene: -
v_gene: TRBV2
j_gene: TRBJ1-5

CDR3aa: ASSLSSGAEAF
d_gene: -
v_gene: TRBV12-3/TRBV12-4
j_gene: TRBJ1-1

CDR3aa: ASSYSPGEQY
d_gene: -
v_gene: TRBV6-6
j_gene: TRBJ2-7

CDR3aa: ASSYSNQGGDTQY
d_gene: -
v_gene: TRBV3-1/TRBV3-2
j_gene: TRBJ2-3

CDR3aa: ASSLAPPGLAGLGDTQY
d_gene: TRBD2
v_gene: TRBV7-2
j_gene: TRBJ2-3

CDR3aa: ATGRAGANVLT
d_gene: -
v_gene: TRBV24-1
j_gene: TRBJ2-6

CDR3aa: ASSSAGPGPQH
d_gene: -
v_gene: TRBV12-3/TRBV12-4
j_gene: TRBJ1-5

CDR3aa: ASSEWTGPYGYT
d_gene: TRBD1
v_gene: TRBV25-1
j_gene: TRBJ1-2

CDR3aa: ASSDTQENTEAF
d_gene: -
v_gene: TRBV10-1
j_gene: TRBJ1-1

CDR3aa: ASSEAVLYYGYT
d_gene: -
v_gene: TRBV2
j_gene: TRBJ1-2

CDR3aa: ASKTQGGNTEAF
d_gene: TRBD1
v_gene: TRBV27
j_gene: TRBJ1-1

CDR3aa: ASSVEGSYNSPLH
d_gene: -
v_gene: TRBV9
j_gene: TRBJ1-6

CDR3aa: ASSPGTAHSPLH
d_gene: TRBD1
v_gene: TRBV18
j_gene: TRBJ1-6

CDR3aa: ASSQMGRMNTEAF
d_gene: -
v_gene: TRBV7-9
j_gene: TRBJ1-1

CDR3aa: ASSPDRYNSPLH
d_gene: -
v_gene: TRBV4-2
j_gene: TRBJ1-6

CDR3aa: SARVHNEQF
d_gene: -
v_gene: TRBV20-1
j_gene: TRBJ2-1

CDR3aa: ASSERTSPPQH
d_gene: -
v_gene: TRBV19
j_gene: TRBJ1-5

CDR3aa: SVEQDSSYNEQF
d_gene: -
v_gene: TRBV29-1
j_gene: TRBJ2-1

CDR3aa: ASSPPGQGVADTQY
d_gene: TRBD1
v_gene: TRBV7-9
j_gene: TRBJ2-3

CDR3aa: ASRSGTSGVAQY
d_gene: TRBD2
v_gene: TRBV28
j_gene: TRBJ2-5

CDR3aa: ATSDQTQDRPF
d_gene: -
v_gene: TRBV24-1
j_gene: TRBJ2-1

CDR3aa: ASSLEGTPTETQY
d_gene: -
v_gene: TRBV11-3
j_gene: TRBJ2-5

CDR3aa: ASSQGGRGEAEKLF
d_gene: -
v_gene: TRBV4-2
j_gene: TRBJ1-4

CDR3aa: ATSDLGTGGTDTQY
d_gene: TRBD1
v_gene: TRBV24-1
j_gene: TRBJ2-3

CDR3aa: ASSSTGVSMKY
d_gene: -
v_gene: TRBV27
j_gene: TRBJ2-3

CDR3aa: ASSLDQGAYSEAF
d_gene: TRBD1
v_gene: TRBV5-1
j_gene: TRBJ1-1

CDR3aa: ASSVATRKPYGYT
d_gene: -
v_gene: TRBV9
j_gene: TRBJ1-2

CDR3aa: SARSGDRAF
d_gene: -
v_gene: TRBV20-1
j_gene: TRBJ1-1

CDR3aa: ASSSLGGSPLH
d_gene: -
v_gene: TRBV3-1/TRBV3-2
j_gene: TRBJ1-6

CDR3aa: ATSRDTGGGGDTQY
d_gene: -
v_gene: TRBV15
j_gene: TRBJ2-3

CDR3aa: ASSKEDEQY
d_gene: -
v_gene: TRBV21-1
j_gene: TRBJ2-7

CDR3aa: ASSLTRGREAF
d_gene: -
v_gene: TRBV27
j_gene: TRBJ1-1

CDR3aa: ARSFGDRHTGELF
d_gene: -
v_gene: TRBV5-3
j_gene: TRBJ2-2

CDR3aa: ASSLSGPNEQF
d_gene: -
v_gene: TRBV5-4
j_gene: TRBJ2-1

CDR3aa: ASSRNDVRTNEKLF
d_gene: -
v_gene: TRBV5-1
j_gene: TRBJ1-4

CDR3aa: SVETAGGDTQY
d_gene: TRBD2
v_gene: TRBV29-1
j_gene: TRBJ2-3

CDR3aa: SVGQGPLGYT
d_gene: TRBD1
v_gene: TRBV29-1
j_gene: TRBJ1-2